This T cell receptor beta chain is drawn from a study of blood T cell repertoires in COVID-19. Study information: Both acute and convalescent COVID-19 samples were obtained from the United States, Italy and Spain. The analysed material was cDNA or gDNA that came from T cells, B-cell-depleted T cells, or PBMCs.

This clone was found a few times. V lost 0 bases, J lost 2 bases, and 10 bases lay in between. The CDR3 has 16 amino acids. Per the germline V gene, CDR1 is LNHNV and CDR2 is YYDKDF (reference sequence). Original data processing: Researchers report that nucleated cell counts were estimated from reference gene primer amplification. TCRdb keeps only in-frame clones here, not all; method: immunoSEQ multiplex PCR. The V and J calls and clone size are taken from that table; D and trimming were inferred from the DNA. The table lists 280,000 or so clones, 70% to 90% of them singletons. This sequence originates from a woman aged 60 to 75 with acute or convalescent COVID-19. The sample consisted of peripheral blood. This rearrangement joins TRBV15 to TRBJ2-2; the D gene is possibly TRBD1 (6 bases). In nucleotides, the CDR3 is TGTGCCACCAGCAGAGATGGGGGCAGAAACACCGGGGAGCTGTTTTTT. Its protein is CATSRDGGRNTGELFF.